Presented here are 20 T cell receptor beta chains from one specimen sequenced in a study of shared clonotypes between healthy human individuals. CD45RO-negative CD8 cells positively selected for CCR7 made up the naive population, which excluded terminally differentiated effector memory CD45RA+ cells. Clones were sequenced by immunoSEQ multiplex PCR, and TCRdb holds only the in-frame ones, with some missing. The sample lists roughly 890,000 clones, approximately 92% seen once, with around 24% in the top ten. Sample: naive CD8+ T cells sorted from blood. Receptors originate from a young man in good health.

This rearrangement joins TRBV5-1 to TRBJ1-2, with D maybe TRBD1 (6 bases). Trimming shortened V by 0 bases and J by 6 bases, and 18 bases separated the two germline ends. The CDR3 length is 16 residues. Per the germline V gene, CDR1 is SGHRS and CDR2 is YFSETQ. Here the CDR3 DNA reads TGCGCCAGCAGCTTGGAAGGGGGAATGGTGGTCGATGGCTACACCTTC. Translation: CASSLEGGMVVDGYTF.

CDR3 nucleotide sequence: TGTGCCAGCAGCCCCCGTCCCAGGGGGAATGAGCAGTTCTTC. It encodes CASSPRPRGNEQFF. The rearrangement uses TRBV7-6 and TRBJ2-1, with 7 nucleotides matching TRBD1. CDR3 length: 14 amino acids. The V segment lost 5 bases and the J segment 7 bases; nucleotides outside the gene matches: 8. The germline CDR1 and CDR2 sequences are SGHVS and FNYEAQ.

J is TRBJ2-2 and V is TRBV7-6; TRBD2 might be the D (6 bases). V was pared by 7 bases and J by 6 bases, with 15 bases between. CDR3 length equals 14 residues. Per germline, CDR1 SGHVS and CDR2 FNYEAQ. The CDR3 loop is CASIGAGGAGELFF. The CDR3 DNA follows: TGTGCCAGCATTGGAGCCGGCGGGGCCGGGGAGCTGTTTTTT.

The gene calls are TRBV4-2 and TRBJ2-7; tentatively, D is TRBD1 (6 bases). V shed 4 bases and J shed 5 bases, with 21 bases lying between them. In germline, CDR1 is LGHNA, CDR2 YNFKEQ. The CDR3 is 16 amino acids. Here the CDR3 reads CASSPTNTGILNEQYF. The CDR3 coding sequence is TGTGCCAGCAGCCCCACAAACACAGGGATTCTCAACGAGCAGTACTTC.

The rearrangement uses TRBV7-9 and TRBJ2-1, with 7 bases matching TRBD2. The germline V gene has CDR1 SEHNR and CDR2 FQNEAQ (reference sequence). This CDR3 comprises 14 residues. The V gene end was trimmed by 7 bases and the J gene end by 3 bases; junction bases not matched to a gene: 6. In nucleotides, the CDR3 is TGTGCCAGCACCATAACGGGGGGCTACAATGAGCAGTTCTTC. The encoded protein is CASTITGGYNEQFF.

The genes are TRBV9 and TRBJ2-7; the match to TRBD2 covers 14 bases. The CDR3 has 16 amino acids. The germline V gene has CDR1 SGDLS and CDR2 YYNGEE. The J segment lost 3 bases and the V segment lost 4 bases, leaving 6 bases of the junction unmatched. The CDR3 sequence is CASSPWTSGRHYEQYF. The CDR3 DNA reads TGTGCCAGCAGCCCGTGGACTAGCGGGAGGCACTACGAGCAGTACTTC.

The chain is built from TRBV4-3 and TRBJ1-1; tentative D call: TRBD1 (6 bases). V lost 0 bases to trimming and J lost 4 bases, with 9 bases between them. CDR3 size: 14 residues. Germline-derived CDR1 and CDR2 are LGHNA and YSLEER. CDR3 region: CASSQEQGGTEAFF. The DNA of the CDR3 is TGCGCCAGCAGCCAAGAACAGGGTGGCACTGAAGCTTTCTTT.

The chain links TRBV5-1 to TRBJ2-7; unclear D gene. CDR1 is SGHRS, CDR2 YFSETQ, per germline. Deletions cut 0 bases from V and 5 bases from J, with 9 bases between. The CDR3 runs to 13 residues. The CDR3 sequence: CASSLVGSDEQYF. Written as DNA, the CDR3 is TGCGCCAGCAGCTTGGTTGGCAGCGACGAGCAGTACTTC. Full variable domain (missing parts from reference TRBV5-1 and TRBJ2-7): KAGVTQTPRYLIKTRGQQVTLSCSPISGHRSVSWYQQTPGQGLQFLFEYFSETQRNKGNFPGRFSGRQFSNSRSEMNVSTLELGDSALYLCASSLVGSDEQYFGPGTRLTVT.

In DNA form, the CDR3 reads TGTGCCAGCAGTGCGTTTTTGAGCTCCTACGAGCAGTACTTC. Residues: CASSAFLSSYEQYF. V usage is TRBV6-5 and J usage is TRBJ2-7; D ambiguous. Germline CDR1 is MNHEY and CDR2 is SVGAGI. V lost 5 bases and J lost 0, with 11 bases in between. The CDR3 loop spans 14 amino acids.

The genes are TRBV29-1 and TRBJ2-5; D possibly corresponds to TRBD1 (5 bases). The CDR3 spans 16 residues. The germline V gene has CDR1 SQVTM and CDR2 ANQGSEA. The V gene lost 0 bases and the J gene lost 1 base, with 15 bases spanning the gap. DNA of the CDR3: TGCAGCGTTGAAGATCAGGGCAGGGAAATCCAAGAGACCCAGTACTTC. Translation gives CSVEDQGREIQETQYF. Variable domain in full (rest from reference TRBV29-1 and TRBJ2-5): SAVISQKPSRDICQRGTSLTIQCQVDSQVTMMFWYRQQPGQSLTLIATANQGSEATYESGFVIDKFPISRPNLTFSTLTVSNMSPEDSSIYLCSVEDQGREIQETQYFGPGTRLLVL.

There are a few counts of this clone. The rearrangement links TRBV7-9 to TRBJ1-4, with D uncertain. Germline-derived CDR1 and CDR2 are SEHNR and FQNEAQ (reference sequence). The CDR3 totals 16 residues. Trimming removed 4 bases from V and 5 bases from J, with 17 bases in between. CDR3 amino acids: CASSSIDLVSNEKLFF. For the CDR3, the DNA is TGTGCCAGCAGCTCAATAGACCTCGTCTCGAATGAAAAACTGTTTTTT.

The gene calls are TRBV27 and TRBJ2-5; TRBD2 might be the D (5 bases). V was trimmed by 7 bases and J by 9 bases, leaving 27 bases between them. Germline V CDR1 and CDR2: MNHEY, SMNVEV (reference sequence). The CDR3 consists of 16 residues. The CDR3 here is CASTLDGDNLRRSQYF. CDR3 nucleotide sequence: TGTGCCAGCACCCTGGACGGGGATAATCTAAGAAGGTCCCAGTACTTC.

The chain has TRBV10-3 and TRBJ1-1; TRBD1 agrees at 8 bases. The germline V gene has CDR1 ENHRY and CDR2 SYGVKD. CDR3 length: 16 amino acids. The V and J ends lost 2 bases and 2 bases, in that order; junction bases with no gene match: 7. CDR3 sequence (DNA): TGTGCCATCAGTGAGGGGAGGGGACAGGCCAACACTGAAGCTTTCTTT. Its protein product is CAISEGRGQANTEAFF.

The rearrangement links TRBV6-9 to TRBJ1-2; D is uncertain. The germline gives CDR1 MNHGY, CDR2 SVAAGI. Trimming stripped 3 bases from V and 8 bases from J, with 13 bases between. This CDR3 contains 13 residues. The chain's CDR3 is CASSYPDRAGYTF. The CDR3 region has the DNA TGTGCCAGCAGTTACCCGGACCGGGCAGGCTACACCTTC.

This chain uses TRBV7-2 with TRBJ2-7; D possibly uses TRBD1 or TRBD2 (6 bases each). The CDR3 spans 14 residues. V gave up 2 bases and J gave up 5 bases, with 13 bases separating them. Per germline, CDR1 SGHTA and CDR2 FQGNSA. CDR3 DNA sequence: TGTGCCAGCAGCTTAAGGGGGGCAATCGACGAGCAGTACTTC. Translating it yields CASSLRGAIDEQYF.

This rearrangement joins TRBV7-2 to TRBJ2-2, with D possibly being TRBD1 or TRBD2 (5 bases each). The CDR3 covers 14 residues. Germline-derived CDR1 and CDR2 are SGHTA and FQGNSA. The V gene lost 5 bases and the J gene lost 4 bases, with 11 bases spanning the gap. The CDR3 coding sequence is TGTGCCAGCAGCCCGGGACCCTCCACCGGGGAGCTGTTTTTT. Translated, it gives CASSPGPSTGELFF.

The CDR3 DNA follows: TGTGCCAGCAGCTTAGGGGGGCTGAGGGGTACCGGGGAGCTGTTTTTT. Amino acid sequence: CASSLGGLRGTGELFF. J is TRBJ2-2 and V is TRBV11-2; tentative D call: TRBD1 (6 bases). The germline V and J ends were trimmed by 1 base and 5 bases, with 14 bases remaining between them. The CDR3 length is 16 residues. Germline CDR1 is SGHAT and CDR2 is FQNNGV. Filled out from reference TRBV11-2 and TRBJ2-2, the complete variable domain reads EAGVAQSPRYKIIEKRQSVAFWCNPISGHATLYWYQQILGQGPKLLIQFQNNGVVDDSQLPKDRFSAERLKGVDSTLKIQPAKLEDSAVYLCASSLGGLRGTGELFFGEGSRLTVL.

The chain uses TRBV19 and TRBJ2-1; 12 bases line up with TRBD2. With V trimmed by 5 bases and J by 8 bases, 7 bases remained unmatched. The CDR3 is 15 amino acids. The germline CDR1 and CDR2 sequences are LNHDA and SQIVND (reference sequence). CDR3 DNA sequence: TGTGCCAGTAGTCCTAGCGGGAGGGCCAGGGATGAGCAGTTCTTC. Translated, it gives CASSPSGRARDEQFF.

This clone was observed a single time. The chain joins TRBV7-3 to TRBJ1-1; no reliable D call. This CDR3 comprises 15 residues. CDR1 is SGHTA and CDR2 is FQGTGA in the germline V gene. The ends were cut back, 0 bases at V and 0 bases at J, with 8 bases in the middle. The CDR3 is CASSLTRQLNTEAFF. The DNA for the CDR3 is TGTGCCAGCAGCTTAACTCGGCAACTGAACACTGAAGCTTTCTTT. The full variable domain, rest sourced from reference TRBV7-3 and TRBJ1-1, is GAGVSQTPSNKVTEKGKYVELRCDPISGHTALYWYRQSLGQGPEFLIYFQGTGAADDSGLPNDRFFAVRPEGSVSTLKIQRTERGDSAVYLCASSLTRQLNTEAFFGQGTRLTVV.

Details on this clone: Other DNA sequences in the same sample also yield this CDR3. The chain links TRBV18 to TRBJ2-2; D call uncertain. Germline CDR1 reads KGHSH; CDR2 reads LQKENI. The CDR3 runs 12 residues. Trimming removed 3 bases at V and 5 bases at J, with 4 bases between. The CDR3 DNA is TGTGCCAGCTCACCTGGAACCGGGGAGCTGTTTTTT. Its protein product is CASSPGTGELFF.